The 24 T cell receptor beta chains reported below all come from one sample, sequenced in a study of shared clonotypes between healthy human individuals. Clones were read by immunoSEQ multiplex PCR, and TCRdb kept only the in-frame ones, dropping some. The sample shows 2 million to 2.5 million clones, 93% of them seen only once. The sequenced sample consisted of naive CD4+ T cells from PBMCs. The subset was: CD45RA+ positively selected. These receptors were taken from a man aged 18 to 35 in good health. Some clones in this sample may be carry-over from other donors' samples.

The chain uses TRBV5-4 and TRBJ2-2, with D perhaps matching TRBD2 (6 bases). CDR1 and CDR2 (germline): SGHNT, YYREEE (reference sequence). The ends were cut back, 2 bases at V and 6 bases at J, with 23 bases in the middle. The CDR3 has 18 amino acids. The CDR3 DNA is TGTGCCAGCAGCTTCTACTTGGGGGGACGATGGGGACCCGGGGAGCTGTTTTTT. Protein: CASSFYLGGRWGPGELFF. The complete variable domain, with remaining parts taken from reference TRBV5-4 and TRBJ2-2, reads ETGVTQSPTHLIKTRGQQVTLRCSSQSGHNTVSWYQQALGQGPQFIFQYYREEENGRGNFPPRFSGLQFPNYSSELNVNALELDDSALYLCASSFYLGGRWGPGELFFGEGSRLTVL.

The chain joins TRBV2 to TRBJ1-4; no clear D gene. Germline CDR1 and CDR2: SNHLY and FYNNEI. This CDR3 has 13 residues. V shed 2 bases and J shed 7 bases, with 8 bases lying between them. In nucleotides, the CDR3 is TGTGCCAGCAGTGAACTGTTGGGTGAAAAACTGTTTTTT. Its translation is CASSELLGEKLFF.

This clone was found a few times. The gene calls are TRBV9 and TRBJ1-5; no clear D gene. Trimming stripped 4 bases from V and 0 bases from J, with 5 bases between. This CDR3 has 13 residues. CDR1 is SGDLS, CDR2 YYNGEE, per germline. The CDR3 loop is CASSPDSNQPQHF. As DNA, the CDR3 is TGTGCCAGCAGCCCCGATAGCAATCAGCCCCAGCATTTT. Using reference TRBV9 and TRBJ1-5 for the parts outside the CDR3, the full variable domain is DSGVTQTPKHLITATGQRVTLRCSPRSGDLSVYWYQQSLDQGLQFLIQYYNGEERAKGNILERFSAQQFPDLHSELNLSSLELGDSALYFCASSPDSNQPQHFGDGTRLSIL.

The V and J genes are TRBV20-1 and TRBJ1-2, with a weak D call TRBD1 (5 bases). CDR1 is DFQATT and CDR2 is SNEGSKA in the germline V gene (reference sequence). This CDR3 has 11 amino acids. Trimming stripped 3 bases from V and 8 bases from J, with 10 bases between. The CDR3 coding sequence is TGCAGTGCTAGCAGGGCGTGGGGCTACACCTTC. The encoded protein is CSASRAWGYTF.

The genes are TRBV29-1 and TRBJ2-4; 8 bases match TRBD2. CDR3 length equals 14 residues. Germline V gene sequence: CDR1 SQVTM, CDR2 ANQGSEA. V trimming: 6 bases; J trimming: 3 bases; junction bases outside the gene matches: 7. The DNA of the CDR3 is TGCAGCGTCCACGGCGGGGGGTTCAAAAACATTCAGTACTTC. It is translated as CSVHGGGFKNIQYF.

The chain combines TRBV30 with TRBJ2-5; D is undetermined. The germline V gene has CDR1 GTSNPN and CDR2 SVGIG (reference sequence). Trimming shortened V by 0 bases and J by 2 bases, and 10 bases separated the two germline ends. The CDR3 contains 14 residues. CDR3 in amino acids: CAWSVWGKQETQYF. CDR3 in DNA: TGTGCCTGGAGTGTGTGGGGTAAACAAGAGACCCAGTACTTC.

The rearrangement links TRBV5-1 to TRBJ2-3, with a tentative D call TRBD2 (5 bases). Trimming took 0 bases from V and 1 from J, leaving 12 bases between them. This CDR3 region has 16 residues. The germline gives CDR1 SGHRS, CDR2 YFSETQ. DNA of the CDR3: TGCGCCAGCAGCTTGGAGGTGTGGGAGCGCACAGATACGCAGTATTTT. Amino acids: CASSLEVWERTDTQYF.

The gene calls are TRBV18 and TRBJ2-2; no definite D call. Germline lookup yields CDR1 KGHSH and CDR2 LQKENI. V dropped 3 bases and J dropped 5 bases, with 19 bases sitting between them. This CDR3 region has 17 residues. CDR3 sequence (DNA): TGTGCCAGCTCACCGCTGACCGGGTCCCTCTCAACCGGGGAGCTGTTTTTT. Encoded protein: CASSPLTGSLSTGELFF.

The V and J genes are TRBV6-6 and TRBJ2-1, with D uncertain. V lost 2 bases and J lost 0, with 8 bases in between. The CDR3 covers 15 residues. From germline, CDR1 is MNHNY and CDR2 SVGAGI (reference sequence). CDR3 residues: CASSYGRSSYNEQFF. In nucleotides, the CDR3 is TGTGCCAGCAGTTACGGGCGGAGCTCCTACAATGAGCAGTTCTTC.

This chain connects TRBV11-2 to TRBJ2-3; D is undetermined. The CDR3 totals 14 residues. Germline CDR1 reads SGHAT; CDR2 reads FQNNGV. Trimming stripped 3 bases from V and 8 bases from J, with 15 bases between. CDR3 in amino acids: CASSLGSLQSTQYF. The CDR3 nucleotides are TGTGCCAGCAGCTTGGGGTCTCTTCAGAGTACGCAGTATTTT.

The chain carries TRBV6-5 and TRBJ1-4, with a tentative D call TRBD1 (5 bases). V was clipped by 0 bases and J by 5 bases, with 7 bases between them. Germline V gives CDR1 MNHEY, CDR2 SVGAGI. There are 14 residues in the CDR3. CDR3 loop: CASSYSGHNEKLFF. In DNA form, the CDR3 reads TGTGCCAGCAGTTACTCGGGGCACAATGAAAAACTGTTTTTT.

The rearrangement joins TRBV6-1 to TRBJ2-7; 10 bases are a match to TRBD2. CDR1 and CDR2 from the germline V gene are MNHNS and SASEGT. Unmatched junction bases numbered 8, after V lost 6 bases and J lost 3 bases. This CDR3 has 15 residues. The CDR3 DNA follows: TGTGCCAGCAGAGAAAGCGGGAGGGCCCTCTACGAGCAGTACTTC. Amino acid sequence: CASRESGRALYEQYF.

V usage is TRBV5-1 and J usage is TRBJ1-6, with D unresolved. V was clipped by 1 base and J by 11 bases, with 10 bases between them. This CDR3 contains 13 residues. CDR1 and CDR2 (germline): SGHRS, YFSETQ. The chain's CDR3 is CASSLRVGPPLHF. DNA of the CDR3: TGCGCCAGCAGCTTGAGGGTCGGGCCACCCCTCCACTTT. Combining the CDR3 with reference TRBV5-1 and TRBJ1-6 gives the whole variable domain KAGVTQTPRYLIKTRGQQVTLSCSPISGHRSVSWYQQTPGQGLQFLFEYFSETQRNKGNFPGRFSGRQFSNSRSEMNVSTLELGDSALYLCASSLRVGPPLHFGNGTRLTVT.

Regarding this clone: Other DNA sequences in this specimen translate into the identical CDR3. The gene calls are TRBV2 and TRBJ2-7, with D uncertain. There are 12 residues in the CDR3. V was clipped by 5 bases and J by 4 bases, with 9 bases between them. Germline-derived CDR1 and CDR2 are SNHLY and FYNNEI. In DNA, the CDR3 is TGTGCCAGCAGTTTTTCGGGTTACGAGCAGTACTTC. Protein: CASSFSGYEQYF.

This chain links TRBV7-9 with TRBJ2-1; no clear D gene. The CDR3 spans 15 residues. The germline gives CDR1 SEHNR, CDR2 FQNEAQ (reference sequence). Trimming took 10 bases from V and 4 from J, leaving 20 bases between them. Here the CDR3 reads CATPGGIAEYNEQFF. Here the CDR3 DNA reads TGTGCCACCCCAGGCGGAATAGCAGAGTACAATGAGCAGTTCTTC.

V and J are TRBV28 and TRBJ2-2; D is undetermined. Germline V gene lookup returns CDR1 MDHEN and CDR2 SYDVKM. The CDR3 loop spans 13 amino acids. Trimming took off 7 bases at V and 6 bases at J, with 12 bases between the two ends. The CDR3 here is CASNLRVAGELFF. The CDR3 bases are TGTGCCAGCAACCTCAGAGTGGCCGGGGAGCTGTTTTTT.

The chain recombines TRBV28 with TRBJ2-3; no firm D call. The CDR3 contains 13 residues. V gave up 6 bases and J gave up 4 bases, with 11 bases separating them. Per germline, CDR1 MDHEN and CDR2 SYDVKM. CDR3 bases: TGTGCCAGCAGCCGGGCCCTGCCAGATACGCAGTATTTT. It specifies CASSRALPDTQYF.

The chain uses TRBV18 and TRBJ1-1; D perhaps matches TRBD1 (5 bases). The germline CDR1 and CDR2 sequences are KGHSH and LQKENI. Trimming stripped 4 bases from V and 1 base from J, with 13 bases between. The CDR3 has 15 residues. The CDR3 spells CASSHTQGANTEAFF. The CDR3 DNA reads as TGTGCCAGCTCACATACTCAAGGGGCGAACACTGAAGCTTTCTTT.

Remarks on this clone: Other DNA sequences from this sample encode an identical CDR3 as well. This chain links TRBV5-1 with TRBJ2-3; D not certain. CDR1 and CDR2 (germline): SGHRS, YFSETQ. This CDR3 comprises 12 residues. Trimming stripped 0 bases from V and 5 bases from J, with 4 bases between. CDR3 residues: CASSLERDTQYF. The CDR3 coding sequence is TGCGCCAGCAGCTTGGAGCGAGATACGCAGTATTTT.

The rearrangement joins TRBV7-8 to TRBJ1-1; a possible D gene is TRBD1 (5 bases). There are 12 residues in the CDR3. V dropped 1 base and J dropped 11 bases, with 11 bases sitting between them. CDR1 is SGHVS and CDR2 is FQNEAQ in the germline V gene. CDR3 nucleotides: TGTGCCAGCAGCTTAGGACAGTACCGGGCTTTCTTT. Translation: CASSLGQYRAFF.

This clone was recorded only once. The chain carries TRBV5-4 and TRBJ2-7, with D possibly matching TRBD1 (6 bases). The CDR3 is 15 residues long. Germline V gene sequence: CDR1 SGHNT, CDR2 YYREEE (reference sequence). V was trimmed by 0 bases and J by 4 bases, leaving 14 bases between them. CDR3 in amino acids: CASSLGTEALYEQYF. The CDR3 DNA sequence: TGTGCCAGCAGCTTGGGGACAGAAGCCTTGTACGAGCAGTACTTC.

With respect to this clone: At the DNA level, this CDR3 is encoded by other sequences in the same sample as well. The chain recombines TRBV5-1 with TRBJ1-1; D is undetermined. Between the trimmed V and J ends, which lost 3 bases and 0 bases, there was a span of 9 bases. Per germline, CDR1 SGHRS and CDR2 YFSETQ. This CDR3 is built from 14 residues. The CDR3 is CASSSEGLNTEAFF. The CDR3, as DNA: TGCGCCAGCAGCTCTGAGGGCTTGAACACTGAAGCTTTCTTT.

Remarks on this clone: The same CDR3 also results from other DNA sequences found in this sample. As DNA, the CDR3 is TGTGCCAGCAGTCCCACTAGCGGGAGCTACGAGCAGTACTTC. As protein: CASSPTSGSYEQYF. The J gene is TRBJ2-7, the V gene TRBV28; TRBD2 matches at 11 bases. Germline lookup yields CDR1 MDHEN and CDR2 SYDVKM. The CDR3 runs to 14 residues. J lost 3 bases, V lost 5 bases, and 3 bases had no gene match.

V is TRBV9 and J is TRBJ2-5, with TRBD2 matching 11 bases. The CDR3 is 15 amino acids. The V segment lost 8 bases and the J segment 3 bases; nucleotides outside the gene matches: 9. CDR1 and CDR2 (germline): SGDLS, YYNGEE. The CDR3 region is CASSTSGTEEETQYF. As DNA, the CDR3 is TGTGCCAGTTCGACTAGCGGGACTGAGGAAGAGACCCAGTACTTC. Full variable domain (outside the CDR3, taken from reference TRBV9 and TRBJ2-5): DSGVTQTPKHLITATGQRVTLRCSPRSGDLSVYWYQQSLDQGLQFLIQYYNGEERAKGNILERFSAQQFPDLHSELNLSSLELGDSALYFCASSTSGTEEETQYFGPGTRLLVL.